The entry that follows covers one T cell receptor (beta chain) sequence. These data belong to a study of blood T cell repertoires in COVID-19. Turning to the study itself: Both acute and convalescent COVID-19 samples were obtained from the United States, Italy and Spain. T cells, B-cell-depleted T cells, or PBMCs provided the cDNA or gDNA that served as material.

The ends were cut back, 1 base at V and 3 bases at J, with 11 bases in the middle. Looked up from germline, CDR1 is KGHDR and CDR2 is SFDVKD. The CDR3 is 16 residues long. Data came from immunoSEQ multiplex PCR; TCRdb stores just in-frame clones and leaves some out. This table has a few hundred thousand clones, roughly 85% appearing once. The rearrangement uses TRBV24-1 and TRBJ2-2; D might be TRBD1 (6 bases). Material for sequencing was peripheral blood. The TCR originated in a man aged 40-50 years with acute or convalescent COVID-19. The CDR3 loop is CATSDFRTADTGELFF. The CDR3 nucleotides read TGTGCCACCAGTGATTTTAGGACAGCAGACACCGGGGAGCTGTTTTTT.